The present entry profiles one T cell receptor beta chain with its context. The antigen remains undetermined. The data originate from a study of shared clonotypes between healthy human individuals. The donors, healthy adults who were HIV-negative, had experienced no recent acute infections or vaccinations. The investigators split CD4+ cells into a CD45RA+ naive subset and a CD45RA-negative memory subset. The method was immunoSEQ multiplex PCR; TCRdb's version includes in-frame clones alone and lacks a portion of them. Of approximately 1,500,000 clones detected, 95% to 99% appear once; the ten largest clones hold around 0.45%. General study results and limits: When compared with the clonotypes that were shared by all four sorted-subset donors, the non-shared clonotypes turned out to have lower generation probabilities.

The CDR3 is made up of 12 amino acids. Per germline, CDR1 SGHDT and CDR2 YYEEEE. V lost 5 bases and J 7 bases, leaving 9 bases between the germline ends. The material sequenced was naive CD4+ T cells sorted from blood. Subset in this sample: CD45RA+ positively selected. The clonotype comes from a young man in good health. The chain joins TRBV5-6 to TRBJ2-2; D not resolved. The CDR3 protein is CASRLNIGELFF. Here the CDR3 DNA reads TGTGCCAGCAGACTTAATATCGGGGAGCTGTTTTTT.